This TCR beta chain came from a study of T-cell memory formation after mild COVID-19. From germline, CDR1 is LGHNA and CDR2 YSLEER. This CDR3 region has 16 residues. Deletions cut 0 bases from V and 6 bases from J, with 14 bases between. In the case of this clonotype: What it binds is not known.

TCRdb processed the 5' RACE reads anew with MiXCR; each CDR3 protein has one entry. The sample has 340,000 or so distinct CDR3 sequences; over 10% are singletons. General study findings and limits: Later expanders leaned toward CD4+, whereas clones contracting from day 15 to 85 were balanced CD4/CD8. SARS-CoV-2 specificity of second-wave clones peaking day 37 was unconfirmed. Among contracting clones, CD4+ were mainly CM/EM and CD8+ enriched in EMRA.

The rearrangement uses TRBV4-3 and TRBJ2-2; D is possibly TRBD2 (5 bases). The sequence was collected from a man younger than 35 who had mild COVID-19 (a few samples of this study predate the infection). Cell type and time point are not known. The sequencing input was PBMCs or a T cell subset sorted from them (not recorded which). The CDR3 here is CASSQESSFGAGELFF. CDR3 in DNA: TGCGCCAGCAGCCAAGAGAGCTCGTTCGGGGCCGGGGAGCTGTTTTTT.